This T cell receptor beta chain was found in a study of OX40 agonist ivuxolimab in advanced cancers. Study background: At approximately 83% male, the cohort had a mean age of around 56 years, ranging from roughly 20 to 80.

Findings and caveats of the study: Expanded clones tended on average to be more numerous among CD8+ T cells than CD4+.

This clone appeared once. Its matching antigen is unknown. CDR3 length: 14 amino acids. V lost 4 bases and J 6 bases, leaving 13 bases between the germline ends. Germline V gives CDR1 SGHDT, CDR2 YYEEEE. Clones were read by immunoSEQ multiplex PCR, and TCRdb kept only the in-frame ones, dropping some. The sample shows just under 80,000 clones, approximately 91% of them seen only once. The clonotype originates from an adult with an advanced solid tumor such as melanoma, head and neck, liver or kidney cancer. The rearrangement links TRBV5-6 to TRBJ2-2; D not resolved. The material sequenced was CD4+ or CD8+ T cells sorted from blood, taken in a trial of the OX40 agonist ivuxolimab. The CDR3 is CASSLRFYAGELFF. The CDR3 nucleotides read TGTGCCAGCAGCCTTAGGTTTTACGCCGGGGAGCTGTTTTTT.